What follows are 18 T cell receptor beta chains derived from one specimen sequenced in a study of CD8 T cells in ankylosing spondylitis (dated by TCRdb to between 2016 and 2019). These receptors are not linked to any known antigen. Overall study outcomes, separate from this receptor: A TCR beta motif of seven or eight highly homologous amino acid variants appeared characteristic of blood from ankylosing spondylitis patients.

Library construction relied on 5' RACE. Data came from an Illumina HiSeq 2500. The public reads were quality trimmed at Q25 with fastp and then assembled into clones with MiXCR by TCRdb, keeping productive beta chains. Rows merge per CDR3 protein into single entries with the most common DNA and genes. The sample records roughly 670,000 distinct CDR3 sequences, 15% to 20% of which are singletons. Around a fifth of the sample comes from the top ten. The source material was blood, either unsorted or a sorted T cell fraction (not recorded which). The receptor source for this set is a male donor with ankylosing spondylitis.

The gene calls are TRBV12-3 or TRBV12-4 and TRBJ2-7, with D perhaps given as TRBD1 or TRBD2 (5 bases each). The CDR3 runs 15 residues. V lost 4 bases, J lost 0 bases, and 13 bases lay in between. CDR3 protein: CASSSAGTDSYEQYF. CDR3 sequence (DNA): TGTGCCAGCAGTTCAGCCGGGACGGACTCCTACGAGCAGTACTTC.

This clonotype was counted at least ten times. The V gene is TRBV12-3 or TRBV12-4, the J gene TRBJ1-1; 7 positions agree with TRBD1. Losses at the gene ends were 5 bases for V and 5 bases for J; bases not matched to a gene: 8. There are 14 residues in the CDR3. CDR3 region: CASSVRQGWTEAFF. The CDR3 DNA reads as TGTGCCAGCAGTGTCAGACAGGGCTGGACTGAAGCTTTCTTT.

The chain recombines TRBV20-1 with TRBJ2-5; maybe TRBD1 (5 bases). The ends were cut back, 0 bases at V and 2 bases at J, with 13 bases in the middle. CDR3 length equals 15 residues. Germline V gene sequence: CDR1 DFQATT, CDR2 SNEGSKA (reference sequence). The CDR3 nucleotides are TGCAGTGCTAGAGATAGGTGGCAGGGACAAGAGACCCAGTACTTC. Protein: CSARDRWQGQETQYF.

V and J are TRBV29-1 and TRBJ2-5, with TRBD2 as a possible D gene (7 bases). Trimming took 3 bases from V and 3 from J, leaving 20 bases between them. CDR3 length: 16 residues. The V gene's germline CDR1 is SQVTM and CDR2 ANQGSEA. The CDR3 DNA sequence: TGCAGCGTTGACGGGCCGGGGGGCCAGCCTGAAGAGACCCAGTACTTC. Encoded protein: CSVDGPGGQPEETQYF.

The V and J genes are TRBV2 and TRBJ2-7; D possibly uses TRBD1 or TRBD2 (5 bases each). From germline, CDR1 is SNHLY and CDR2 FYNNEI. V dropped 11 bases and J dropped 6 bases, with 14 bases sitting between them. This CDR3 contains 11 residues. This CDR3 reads CAVRGRGEQYF. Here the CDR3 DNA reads TGTGCCGTTCGGGGTAGGGGCGAGCAGTACTTC.

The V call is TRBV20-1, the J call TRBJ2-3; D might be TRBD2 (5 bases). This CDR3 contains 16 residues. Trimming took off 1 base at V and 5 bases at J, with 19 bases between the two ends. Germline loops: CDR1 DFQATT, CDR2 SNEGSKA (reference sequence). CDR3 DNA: TGCAGTGCTAGAGTGTTTGGCCGGGGTTATCAAGATACGCAGTATTTT. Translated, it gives CSARVFGRGYQDTQYF.

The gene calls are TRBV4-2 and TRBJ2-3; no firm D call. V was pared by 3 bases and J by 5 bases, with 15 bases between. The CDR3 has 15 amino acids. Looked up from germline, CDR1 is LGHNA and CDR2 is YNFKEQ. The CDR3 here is CASSHYRQNEDTQYF. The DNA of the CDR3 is TGTGCCAGCAGCCATTATAGGCAAAATGAAGATACGCAGTATTTT.

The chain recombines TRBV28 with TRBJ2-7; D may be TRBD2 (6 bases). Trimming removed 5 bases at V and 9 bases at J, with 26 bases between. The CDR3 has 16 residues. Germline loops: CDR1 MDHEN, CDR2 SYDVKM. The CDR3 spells CASSPFAGFLSDGQYF. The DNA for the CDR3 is TGTGCCAGCAGTCCCTTTGCGGGGTTCCTATCGGACGGGCAGTACTTC.

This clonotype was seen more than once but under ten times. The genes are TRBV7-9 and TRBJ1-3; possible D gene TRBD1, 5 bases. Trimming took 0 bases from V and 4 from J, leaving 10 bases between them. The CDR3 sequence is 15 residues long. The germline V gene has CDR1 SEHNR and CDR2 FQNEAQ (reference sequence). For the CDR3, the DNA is TGTGCCAGCAGCTTAGCGCGGGGCTTAGGAAACACCATATATTTT. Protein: CASSLARGLGNTIYF.

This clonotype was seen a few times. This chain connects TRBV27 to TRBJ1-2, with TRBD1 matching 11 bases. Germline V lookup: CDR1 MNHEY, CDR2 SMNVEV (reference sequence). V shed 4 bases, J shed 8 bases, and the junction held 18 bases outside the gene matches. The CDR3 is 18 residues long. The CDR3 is CASSSLLPGGQGAGGYTF. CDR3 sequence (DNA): TGTGCCAGCAGTTCACTCCTACCGGGTGGACAGGGGGCAGGGGGCTACACCTTC.

The CDR3 nucleotides read TGTGCCAGCCGGCTTGACGGGACAGGGGTCTATAATTCACCCCTCCACTTT. Its translation is CASRLDGTGVYNSPLHF. The chain links TRBV27 to TRBJ1-6; 10 bases align to TRBD1. CDR1 is MNHEY and CDR2 is SMNVEV in the germline V gene (reference sequence). With 8 bases clipped from V and 3 bases from J, the junction kept 10 bases outside the gene matches. The CDR3 length is 17 residues.

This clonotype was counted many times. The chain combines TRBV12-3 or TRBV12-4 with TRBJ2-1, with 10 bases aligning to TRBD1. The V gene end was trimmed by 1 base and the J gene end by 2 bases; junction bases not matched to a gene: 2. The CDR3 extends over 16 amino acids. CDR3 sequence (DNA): TGTGCCAGCAGTTTAGTGGGGACAGGGGCCTACAATGAGCAGTTCTTC. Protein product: CASSLVGTGAYNEQFF.

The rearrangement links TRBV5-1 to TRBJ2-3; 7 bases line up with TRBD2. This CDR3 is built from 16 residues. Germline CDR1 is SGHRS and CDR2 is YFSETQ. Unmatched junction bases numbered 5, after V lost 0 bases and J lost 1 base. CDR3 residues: CASSLDGGSGTDTQYF. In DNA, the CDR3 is TGCGCCAGCAGCTTGGACGGCGGGAGTGGCACAGATACGCAGTATTTT.

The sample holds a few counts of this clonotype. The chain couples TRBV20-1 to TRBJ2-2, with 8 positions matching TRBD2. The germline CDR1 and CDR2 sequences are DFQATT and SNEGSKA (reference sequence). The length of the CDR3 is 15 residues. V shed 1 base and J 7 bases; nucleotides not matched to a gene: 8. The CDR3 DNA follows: TGCAGTGCTAGAGTCGAGCGGGGGAGGGGCGGGGAGCTGTTTTTT. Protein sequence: CSARVERGRGGELFF.

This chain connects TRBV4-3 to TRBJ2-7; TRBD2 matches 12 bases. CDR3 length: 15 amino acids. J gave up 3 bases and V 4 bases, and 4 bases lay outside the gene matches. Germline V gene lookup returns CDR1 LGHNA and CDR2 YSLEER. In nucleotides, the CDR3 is TGCGCCAGCAGCCCCCGACTAGCGGGAGTCTACGAGCAGTACTTC. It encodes CASSPRLAGVYEQYF.

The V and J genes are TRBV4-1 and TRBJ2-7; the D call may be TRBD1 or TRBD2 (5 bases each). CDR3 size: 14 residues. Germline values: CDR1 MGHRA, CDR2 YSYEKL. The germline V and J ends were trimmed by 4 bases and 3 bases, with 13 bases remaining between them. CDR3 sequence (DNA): TGCGCCAGCAGCCGAGGGGCGGTTAGCTACGAGCAGTACTTC. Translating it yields CASSRGAVSYEQYF.

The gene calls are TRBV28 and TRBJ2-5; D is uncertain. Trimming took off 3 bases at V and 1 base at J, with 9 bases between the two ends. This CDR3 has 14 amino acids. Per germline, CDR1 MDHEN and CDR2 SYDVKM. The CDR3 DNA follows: TGTGCCAGCAGTTTTGAGAGGCTCCAAGAGACCCAGTACTTC. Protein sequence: CASSFERLQETQYF. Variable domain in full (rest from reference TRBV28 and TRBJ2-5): DVKVTQSSRYLVKRTGEKVFLECVQDMDHENMFWYRQDPGLGLRLIYFSYDVKMKEKGDIPEGYSVSREKKERFSLILESASTNQTSMYLCASSFERLQETQYFGPGTRLLVL.

CDR3 in DNA: TGTGCCAGCAGTACCTCAGGGTTGCCTCAGCCCCAGCATTTT. The encoded protein is CASSTSGLPQPQHF. The rearrangement joins TRBV2 to TRBJ1-5, with TRBD1 as a possible D gene (5 bases). The ends were cut back, 5 bases at V and 6 bases at J, with 14 bases in the middle. This CDR3 has 14 amino acids. Germline-derived CDR1 and CDR2 are SNHLY and FYNNEI. The full variable domain, in which reference TRBV2 and TRBJ1-5 provide the parts outside the CDR3, is EPEVTQTPSHQVTQMGQEVILRCVPISNHLYFYWYRQILGQKVEFLVSFYNNEISEKSEIFDDQFSVERPDGSNFTLKIRSTKLEDSAMYFCASSTSGLPQPQHFGDGTRLSIL.